This T cell receptor (beta chain) comes out of a study of response to subunit inactivated influenza vaccine. Per germline, CDR1 DFQATT and CDR2 SNEGSKA (reference sequence). The junction had 15 bases not matched to a gene; V was cut back by 5 bases and J by 4 bases. This CDR3 comprises 16 residues. This clonotype has a handful of counts. Its antigen remains unidentified. Findings of the study overall: T cells newly recruited by each seasonal influenza vaccination are few, the authors suggested.

TCRdb re-called the RT-PCR reads with MiXCR, one entry per CDR3 protein. The data contain 600,000 to 700,000 distinct CDR3 sequences, approximately 14% of them singletons. The receptor comes from a man aged 50 to 59 who received an inactivated influenza vaccine. The sample consisted of PBMCs from blood, taken less than 15 days before vaccination. The genes are TRBV20-1 and TRBJ2-5; 8 nucleotides line up with TRBD2. CDR3 in amino acids: CSARGSRGRPSETQYF. For the CDR3, the DNA is TGCAGTGCTCGAGGATCACGCGGGAGGCCTTCAGAGACCCAGTACTTC.